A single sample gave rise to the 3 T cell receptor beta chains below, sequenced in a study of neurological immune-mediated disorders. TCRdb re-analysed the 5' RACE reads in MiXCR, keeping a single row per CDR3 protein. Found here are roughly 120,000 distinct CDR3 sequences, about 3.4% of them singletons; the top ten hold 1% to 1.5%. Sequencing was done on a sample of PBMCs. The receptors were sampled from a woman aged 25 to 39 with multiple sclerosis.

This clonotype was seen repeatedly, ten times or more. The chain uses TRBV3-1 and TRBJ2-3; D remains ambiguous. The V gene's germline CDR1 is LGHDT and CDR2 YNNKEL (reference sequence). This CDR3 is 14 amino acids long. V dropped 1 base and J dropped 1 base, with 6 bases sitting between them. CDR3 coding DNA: TGTGCCAGCAGCCAAGTTGTAGGCACAGATACGCAGTATTTT. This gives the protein CASSQVVGTDTQYF.

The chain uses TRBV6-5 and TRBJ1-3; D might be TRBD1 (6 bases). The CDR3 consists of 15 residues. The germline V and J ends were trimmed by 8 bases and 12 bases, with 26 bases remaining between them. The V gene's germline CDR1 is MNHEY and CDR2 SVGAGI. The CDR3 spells CASARGGASGKNIYF. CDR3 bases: TGTGCCAGCGCTCGCGGGGGGGCGTCAGGAAAAAACATATATTTT.

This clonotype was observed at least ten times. CDR3 DNA: TGTGCCAGCAGCCAAGGGACAGGGCCCCCAACTAATGAAAAACTGTTTTTT. Amino acids: CASSQGTGPPTNEKLFF. The V gene is TRBV27, the J gene TRBJ1-4; 9 bases map to TRBD1. Germline-derived CDR1 and CDR2 are MNHEY and SMNVEV (reference sequence). Germline trimming cut 6 bases from V and 0 bases from J; bases unmatched to any gene: 8. This CDR3 region has 17 residues.